The subject of this entry is one T cell receptor (beta chain). Its target is not known. Naive, central memory, regulatory and stem cell-like memory cells within the CD4+ compartment were sorted using CD45RO/CCR7/CD25/CD127/CD95/CD27. The authors obtained over 98% purity in all sorted populations. The authors reverse transcribed all of the isolated RNA, so sequencing captured expressed TCRB transcripts. Method: immunoSEQ multiplex PCR; TCRdb's copy keeps in-frame clones and lacks some. The table lists hundreds of thousands of clones, roughly 17% of them singletons. The data were obtained in a study of beta chain features in type 1 diabetes. Whole-study findings and limits: Type 1 diabetes patients had VDJ junctions that carried fewer insertions and more deletions.

After removal of 6 bases from V and 5 bases from J, the junction contained 4 bases not matched to a gene. The CDR3 is 13 amino acids. Germline CDR1 reads MDHEN; CDR2 reads SYDVKM. The chain employs TRBV28 and TRBJ1-2; 9 positions agree with TRBD1. This receptor was identified in a young woman in good health. The specimen sequenced was naive CD4+ T cells from blood. This CDR3 reads CASRGTGFYGYTF. CDR3 sequence (DNA): TGTGCCAGCAGAGGGACAGGGTTTTATGGCTACACCTTC.